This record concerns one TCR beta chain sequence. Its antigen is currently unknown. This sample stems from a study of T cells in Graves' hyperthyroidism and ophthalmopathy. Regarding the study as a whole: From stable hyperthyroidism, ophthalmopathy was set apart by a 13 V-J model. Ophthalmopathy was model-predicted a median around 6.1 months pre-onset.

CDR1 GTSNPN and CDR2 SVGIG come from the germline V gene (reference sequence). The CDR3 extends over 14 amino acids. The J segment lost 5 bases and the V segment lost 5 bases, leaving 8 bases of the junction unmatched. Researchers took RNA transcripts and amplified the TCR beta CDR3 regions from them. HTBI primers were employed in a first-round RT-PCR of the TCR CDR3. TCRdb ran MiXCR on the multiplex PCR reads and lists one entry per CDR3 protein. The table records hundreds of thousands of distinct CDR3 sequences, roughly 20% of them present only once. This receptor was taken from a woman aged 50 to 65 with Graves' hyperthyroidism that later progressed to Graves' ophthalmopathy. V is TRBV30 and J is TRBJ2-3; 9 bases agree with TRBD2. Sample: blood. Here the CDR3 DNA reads TGTGCCTGGGATAGCGGGGGTAGTGGAGATACGCAGTATTTT. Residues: CAWDSGGSGDTQYF. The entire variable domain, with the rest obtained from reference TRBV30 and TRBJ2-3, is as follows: SQTIHQWPATLVQPVGSPLSLECTVEGTSNPNLYWYRQAAGRGLQLLFYSVGIGQISSEVPQNLSASRPQDRQFILSSKKLLLSDSGFYLCAWDSGGSGDTQYFGPGTRLTVL.